Below are 10 T cell receptor beta chains sequenced from a single sample in a study of blood T cell repertoires in COVID-19. The protocol was immunoSEQ multiplex PCR, while the TCRdb copy is restricted to in-frame clones and leaves out a portion. The sample shows over 65,000 clones, 70% to 90% of them seen only once. The sequencing input was peripheral blood. The receptors stem from a man between 45 and 60 years old with active or convalescent COVID-19.

The V call is TRBV10-3, the J call TRBJ1-2; D is possibly TRBD1 (6 bases). V was shortened by 4 bases and J by 6 bases, with 12 bases between the two germline ends. The CDR3 sequence is 13 residues long. Germline loops: CDR1 ENHRY, CDR2 SYGVKD. CDR3 residues: CAISAQGWDGYTF. The CDR3 DNA is TGTGCCATCAGTGCACAGGGTTGGGATGGCTACACCTTC.

The chain employs TRBV7-2 and TRBJ2-3; weak D call: TRBD1 (6 bases). This CDR3 contains 18 residues. Germline CDR1 and CDR2: SGHTA and FQGNSA. V was trimmed by 4 bases and J by 3 bases, leaving 23 bases between them. CDR3 bases: TGTGCCAGCAGCTGGGACACCTACCTGCGTGCCGAAACAGATACGCAGTATTTT. Its translation is CASSWDTYLRAETDTQYF.

The rearrangement joins TRBV6-5 to TRBJ2-5; TRBD2 matches 10 bases. The CDR3 length is 15 residues. The V gene end was trimmed by 5 bases and the J gene end by 5 bases; junction bases not matched to a gene: 8. CDR1 is MNHEY and CDR2 is SVGAGI in the germline V gene. Written as DNA, the CDR3 is TGTGCCAGCAGTCTTACTAGCGGGGTTCGGGAGACCCAGTACTTC. Its translation is CASSLTSGVRETQYF.

This clone was observed a single time. This chain connects TRBV18 to TRBJ2-3; 10 nucleotides match TRBD2. This CDR3 spans 18 amino acids. The trim removed 0 bases at V and 1 base at J, leaving 7 bases unmatched. Germline CDR1 is KGHSH and CDR2 is LQKENI. CDR3 amino acids: CASSPPYSGGLGTDTQYF. CDR3 sequence (DNA): TGTGCCAGCTCACCACCCTATAGCGGGGGGTTGGGCACAGATACGCAGTATTTT.

V and J are TRBV9 and TRBJ1-4; possibly TRBD1 for D (5 bases). Germline CDR1 is SGDLS and CDR2 is YYNGEE. V lost 5 bases, J lost 8 bases, and 16 bases lay in between. CDR3 length: 14 amino acids. CDR3 protein: CASSLSQGREKLFF. The CDR3 DNA follows: TGTGCCAGCAGTCTTTCCCAGGGTCGGGAAAAACTGTTTTTT.

The V and J genes are TRBV19 and TRBJ1-5, with TRBD1 identical over 8 bases. The CDR3 consists of 15 residues. J gave up 5 bases and V 6 bases, and 9 bases lay outside the gene matches. The germline gives CDR1 LNHDA, CDR2 SQIVND (reference sequence). The CDR3 reads CASRKVGTGYQPQHF. The CDR3 DNA sequence: TGTGCCAGTAGAAAGGTCGGGACAGGTTATCAGCCCCAGCATTTT.

J is TRBJ2-7 and V is TRBV25-1, with D maybe TRBD2 (7 bases). Germline CDR1 is MGHDK and CDR2 is SYGVNS. CDR3 length: 13 residues. The V end was cut by 9 bases, the J end by 1 base, with 13 bases between. DNA for the CDR3: TGTGCCAGTGGGAGGGGGGGTTCCTACGAGCAGTACTTC. Its translation is CASGRGGSYEQYF.

This sequence joins TRBV10-1 and TRBJ2-1; D is ambiguous. V lost 0 bases to trimming and J lost 7 bases, with 7 bases between them. Looked up from germline, CDR1 is WNHNN and CDR2 is SYGVQD (reference sequence). CDR3 length: 13 amino acids. CDR3 nucleotides: TGCGCCAGCAGTGAGTCGTCGCGGAATGAGCAGTTCTTC. This gives the protein CASSESSRNEQFF.

V gene TRBV5-1 combines with J gene TRBJ2-1, with D unresolved. The CDR3 contains 15 residues. V was shortened by 5 bases and J by 4 bases, with 16 bases between the two germline ends. CDR1 is SGHRS and CDR2 is YFSETQ in the germline V gene. The chain's CDR3 is CASSPLLSRYNEQFF. The DNA for the CDR3 is TGCGCCAGCAGTCCCCTCCTGTCGCGGTACAATGAGCAGTTCTTC.

Here the CDR3 DNA reads TGTGCCAGCAGCCCACGGGTGGGGGGGGAGCAGTATTTT. Translation gives CASSPRVGGEQYF. This sequence joins TRBV7-6 and TRBJ2-3, with 7 bases that match TRBD2. The V and J ends lost 5 bases and 11 bases, in that order; junction bases with no gene match: 10. The CDR3 totals 13 residues. CDR1 and CDR2 from the germline V gene are SGHVS and FNYEAQ.